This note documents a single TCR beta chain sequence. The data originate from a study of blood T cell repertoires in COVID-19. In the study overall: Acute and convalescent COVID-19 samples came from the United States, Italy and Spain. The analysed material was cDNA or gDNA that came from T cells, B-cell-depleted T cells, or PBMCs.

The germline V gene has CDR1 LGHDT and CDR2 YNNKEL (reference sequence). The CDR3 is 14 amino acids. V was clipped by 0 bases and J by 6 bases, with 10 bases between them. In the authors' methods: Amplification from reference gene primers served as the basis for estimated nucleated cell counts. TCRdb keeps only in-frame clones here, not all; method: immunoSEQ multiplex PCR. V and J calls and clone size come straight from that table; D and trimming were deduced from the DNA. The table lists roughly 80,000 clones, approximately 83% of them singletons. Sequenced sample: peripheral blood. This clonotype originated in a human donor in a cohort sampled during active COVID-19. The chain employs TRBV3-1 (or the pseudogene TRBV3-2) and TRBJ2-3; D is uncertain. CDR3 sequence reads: CASSQDYSRDTQYF. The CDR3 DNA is TGTGCCAGCAGCCAAGATTACTCCAGGGATACGCAGTATTTT.